The 8 T cell receptor beta chains reported below all come from one sample, sequenced in a study of shared clonotypes between healthy human individuals. The repertoire was sequenced with immunoSEQ multiplex PCR; TCRdb's copy has only in-frame clones and lacks some. This repertoire shows 470,000 or so clones, about 72% found once; its top ten account for 12%. The source material was PBMCs. The source is a woman aged 40 to 55 in good health. Some clones in this sample may be carry-over from other donors' samples.

The chain carries TRBV7-2 and TRBJ2-2, with TRBD1 matching over 7 bases. The V segment lost 4 bases and the J segment 2 bases; nucleotides outside the gene matches: 4. In germline, CDR1 is SGHTA, CDR2 FQGNSA. This CDR3 is built from 15 residues. The CDR3 coding sequence is TGTGCCAGCAGCTCCAGGGGGTTTAACACCGGGGAGCTGTTTTTT. The encoded protein is CASSSRGFNTGELFF. Together with reference TRBV7-2 and TRBJ2-2, the CDR3 gives the full variable domain: GAGVSQSPSNKVTEKGKDVELRCDPISGHTALYWYRQSLGQGLEFLIYFQGNSAPDKSGLPSDRFSAERTGGSVSTLTIQRTQQEDSAVYLCASSSRGFNTGELFFGEGSRLTVL.

The V call is TRBV9, the J call TRBJ2-1; TRBD2 aligns across 8 bases. Germline CDR1 SGDLS, CDR2 YYNGEE. This CDR3 contains 16 residues. V was pared by 4 bases and J by 0 bases, with 6 bases of the junction left unmatched. For the CDR3, the DNA is TGTGCCAGCAGCATATTAAGCGGGAGCTCCTACAATGAGCAGTTCTTC. Amino acids: CASSILSGSSYNEQFF.

Regarding this clone: This may be a read error: a much more frequent sequence differs by one nucleotide. Other DNA sequences in this specimen translate into the identical CDR3. The V call is TRBV28, the J call TRBJ2-3; 10 bases are a match to TRBD2. Germline CDR1 and CDR2: MDHEN and SYDVKM. The J segment lost 2 bases and the V segment lost 6 bases, leaving 2 bases of the junction unmatched. The CDR3 extends over 14 amino acids. CDR3 sequence: CASSLAGATDTQYF. The CDR3 DNA sequence: TGTGCCAGCAGCCTAGCGGGAGCCACAGATACGCAGTATTTT.

The chain combines TRBV29-1 with TRBJ2-3; perhaps TRBD2 as D (5 bases). This CDR3 contains 13 residues. Trimming removed 5 bases from V and 0 bases from J, with 9 bases in between. Germline CDR1 reads SQVTM; CDR2 reads ANQGSEA. For the CDR3, the DNA is TGCAGCGTTCGGACTCAGAGCACAGATACGCAGTATTTT. Protein: CSVRTQSTDTQYF.

This clone has just one count. The chain joins TRBV7-8 to TRBJ1-2; 9 nucleotides align to TRBD1. CDR3 length: 14 residues. The germline gives CDR1 SGHVS, CDR2 FQNEAQ. With V trimmed by 5 bases and J by 5 bases, 6 bases remained unmatched. The CDR3 sequence: CASSTGQGFYGYTF. The CDR3, as DNA: TGTGCCAGCAGCACAGGACAGGGGTTTTATGGCTACACCTTC.

The chain is built from TRBV27 and TRBJ1-2; the D gene is possibly TRBD1 (5 bases). Germline V lookup: CDR1 MNHEY, CDR2 SMNVEV (reference sequence). The CDR3 has 12 amino acids. The V and J ends lost 5 bases and 7 bases respectively, with 11 bases between them. The CDR3 DNA reads TGTGCCAGCAGTGCAGGGTGGGGTGGCTACACCTTC. Encoded protein: CASSAGWGGYTF.

V is TRBV10-3 and J is TRBJ2-7, with D perhaps assigned TRBD1 or TRBD2 (5 bases each). Germline CDR1 reads ENHRY; CDR2 reads SYGVKD. The CDR3 spans 15 residues. V lost 1 base, J lost 3 bases, and 13 bases lay in between. The CDR3 DNA sequence: TGTGCCATCAGTGAGTTCGGGACGGACCTCTACGAGCAGTACTTC. This translates into CAISEFGTDLYEQYF.

Comments on this clone: A read error is possible here, since a much larger clone lies one base away. The chain combines TRBV27 with TRBJ2-1, with 10 bases lining up with TRBD2. This CDR3 comprises 14 residues. The trim removed 5 bases at V and 4 bases at J, leaving 2 bases unmatched. CDR1 is MNHEY and CDR2 is SMNVEV in the germline V gene (reference sequence). Here the CDR3 reads CASSGLADYNEQFF. The CDR3 region has the DNA TGTGCCAGCAGTGGACTAGCGGATTACAATGAGCAGTTCTTC.